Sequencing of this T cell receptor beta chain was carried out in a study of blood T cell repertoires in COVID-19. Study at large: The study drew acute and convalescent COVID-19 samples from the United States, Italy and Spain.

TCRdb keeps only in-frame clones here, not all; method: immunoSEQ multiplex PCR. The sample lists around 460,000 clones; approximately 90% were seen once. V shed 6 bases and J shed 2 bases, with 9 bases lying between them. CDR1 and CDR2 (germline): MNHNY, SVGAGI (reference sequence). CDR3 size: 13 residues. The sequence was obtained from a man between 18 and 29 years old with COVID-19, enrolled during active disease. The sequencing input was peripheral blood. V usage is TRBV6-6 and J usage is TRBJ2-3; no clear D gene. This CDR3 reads CASSRGVTDTQYF. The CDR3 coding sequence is TGTGCCAGCAGCCGCGGCGTCACAGATACGCAGTATTTT.